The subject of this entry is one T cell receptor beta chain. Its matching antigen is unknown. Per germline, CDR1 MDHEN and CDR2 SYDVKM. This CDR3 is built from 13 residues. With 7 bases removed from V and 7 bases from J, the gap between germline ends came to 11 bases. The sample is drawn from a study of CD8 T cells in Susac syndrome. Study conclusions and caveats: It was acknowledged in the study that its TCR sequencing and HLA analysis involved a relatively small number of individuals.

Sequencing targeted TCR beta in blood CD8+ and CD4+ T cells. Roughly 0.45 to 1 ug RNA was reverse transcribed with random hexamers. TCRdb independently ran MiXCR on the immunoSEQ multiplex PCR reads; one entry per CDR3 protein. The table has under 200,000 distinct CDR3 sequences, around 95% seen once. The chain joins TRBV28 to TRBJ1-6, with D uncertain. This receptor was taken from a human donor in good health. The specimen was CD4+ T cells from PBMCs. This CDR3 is CASIGRWNSPLHF. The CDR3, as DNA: TGTGCCAGCATCGGACGGTGGAATTCACCCCTCCACTTT.